This is a list of T cell receptor beta chains from one sample in a study of blood T cells in healthy people across ages. MiXCR, run by TCRdb on the 5' RACE reads, gives a single entry per CDR3 protein. The sample consists of around 2 million distinct CDR3 sequences, about two fifths of them appearing once. Input material: blood. The source is a human donor in good health. CDR3s leave out the opening cysteine and the closing phenylalanine or tryptophan. Fields, in order: V gene, clone size, J gene, CDR3 protein. Size tells how often a clone was seen (once, few, many) or the class of an expanded clone, and some rows leave it out.

v_gene: TRBV20-1; abundance: NA; j_gene: NA; CDR3aa: SALGLAGVSSYNEQY
v_gene: TRBV11-2; abundance: NA; j_gene: TRBJ2-7; CDR3aa: ASSLDLGAGQY
v_gene: TRBV6-5; abundance: NA; j_gene: TRBJ2-5; CDR3aa: ASSLGSGDQETQY
v_gene: TRBV28; abundance: NA; j_gene: TRBJ2-1; CDR3aa: ACSSWGKDEQF
v_gene: TRBV6-5; abundance: NA; j_gene: TRBJ2-7; CDR3aa: ACSSVRSEQY
v_gene: TRBV5-1; abundance: few; j_gene: TRBJ2-7; CDR3aa: ASSLVQGVSYEQY
v_gene: TRBV15; abundance: many; j_gene: TRBJ2-4; CDR3aa: ATSRDRTGGGDIQY
v_gene: TRBV27; abundance: NA; j_gene: TRBJ1-5; CDR3aa: ASSLQRHTNQPQH
v_gene: TRBV29-1; abundance: few; j_gene: TRBJ1-1; CDR3aa: SVQRMGNTEAF
v_gene: TRBV7-3; abundance: NA; j_gene: TRBJ2-7; CDR3aa: ASSLTGSASYEQY
v_gene: TRBV29-1; abundance: NA; j_gene: TRBJ1-2; CDR3aa: SVGWRGGGYT
v_gene: TRBV7-9; abundance: NA; j_gene: TRBJ2-7; CDR3aa: ASSALAGEQY
v_gene: TRBV9; abundance: few; j_gene: TRBJ2-3; CDR3aa: ASSSYSGSTDTQY
v_gene: TRBV5-5; abundance: NA; j_gene: TRBJ2-3; CDR3aa: ASSLPSGGAIDTQY
v_gene: TRBV12-3/TRBV12-4; abundance: few; j_gene: TRBJ1-4; CDR3aa: ASNREANEKLF
v_gene: TRBV9; abundance: NA; j_gene: TRBJ2-2; CDR3aa: ASSAQRGELF
v_gene: TRBV24-1; abundance: NA; j_gene: TRBJ2-5; CDR3aa: ATSDPAPDRDKMETQY
v_gene: TRBV5-8; abundance: once; j_gene: TRBJ2-1; CDR3aa: ASSSGTGVPDNEQF
v_gene: TRBV4-3; abundance: NA; j_gene: TRBJ2-7; CDR3aa: ASSVRRGYEQY
v_gene: TRBV11-2; abundance: NA; j_gene: TRBJ2-2; CDR3aa: ASSRTSGGAAGELF
v_gene: TRBV20-1; abundance: NA; j_gene: TRBJ2-5; CDR3aa: SALMRGGQETQY
v_gene: TRBV7-9; abundance: NA; j_gene: TRBJ2-3; CDR3aa: ASLPGLAAVGTQY
v_gene: TRBV7-3; abundance: few; j_gene: TRBJ1-5; CDR3aa: ASSPQGRSPNQPQH
v_gene: TRBV12-3/TRBV12-4; abundance: NA; j_gene: TRBJ2-1; CDR3aa: AGSLLGQYNEQF
v_gene: TRBV5-1; abundance: many; j_gene: TRBJ2-7; CDR3aa: ASSLWGRYEQY
v_gene: TRBV5-1; abundance: NA; j_gene: TRBJ2-3; CDR3aa: ASSLLQGKDTQY
v_gene: TRBV7-2; abundance: NA; j_gene: TRBJ1-2; CDR3aa: ASSLDGGVYGYT
v_gene: TRBV4-2; abundance: NA; j_gene: TRBJ2-2; CDR3aa: ASSQEVLRGNTGELF
v_gene: TRBV5-5; abundance: NA; j_gene: TRBJ2-6; CDR3aa: ASSLTGTGPSGADVLT
v_gene: TRBV11-3; abundance: NA; j_gene: TRBJ1-2; CDR3aa: ASSQAGLGYT
v_gene: TRBV5-1; abundance: NA; j_gene: TRBJ2-2; CDR3aa: ASSLSGLDTGELF
v_gene: TRBV5-5; abundance: few; j_gene: TRBJ2-1; CDR3aa: ASSTRTEESTYNEQF
v_gene: TRBV7-3; abundance: NA; j_gene: TRBJ2-2; CDR3aa: ASSSTGYNGERF
v_gene: TRBV20-1; abundance: NA; j_gene: TRBJ1-4; CDR3aa: SALPDRGVEKLF
v_gene: TRBV20-1; abundance: NA; j_gene: TRBJ1-4; CDR3aa: SASGQNEKLF
v_gene: TRBV11-2; abundance: NA; j_gene: TRBJ2-1; CDR3aa: ASSLAYSSTRF
v_gene: TRBV7-3; abundance: NA; j_gene: TRBJ2-7; CDR3aa: ASSPSGGAQYEQY
v_gene: TRBV6-2/TRBV6-3; abundance: few; j_gene: TRBJ1-2; CDR3aa: ASNLGHTYGYT
v_gene: TRBV29-1; abundance: NA; j_gene: TRBJ2-3; CDR3aa: SGASTDTQY
v_gene: TRBV20-1; abundance: once; j_gene: TRBJ1-1; CDR3aa: SASFRDREAF
v_gene: TRBV7-9; abundance: NA; j_gene: TRBJ2-1; CDR3aa: ANSFRKNEQF
v_gene: TRBV7-9; abundance: many; j_gene: TRBJ1-6; CDR3aa: ASSLGGLGSPLH
v_gene: TRBV28; abundance: many; j_gene: TRBJ1-2; CDR3aa: ASSLGQGAGGYT
v_gene: TRBV12-3/TRBV12-4; abundance: NA; j_gene: TRBJ1-5; CDR3aa: ASSPDREYNQPQH
v_gene: TRBV3-1; abundance: many; j_gene: NA; CDR3aa: ASSFLAGNEQY
v_gene: TRBV20-1; abundance: few; j_gene: TRBJ2-6; CDR3aa: SAPGRGPSGANVLT
v_gene: TRBV6-4; abundance: many; j_gene: TRBJ2-1; CDR3aa: ASSDSTSGDNNEQF
v_gene: TRBV20-1; abundance: NA; j_gene: TRBJ1-1; CDR3aa: SAREDRGRGAF
v_gene: TRBV5-5; abundance: few; j_gene: TRBJ2-1; CDR3aa: ASSYTSGRYNEQF
v_gene: TRBV7-3; abundance: NA; j_gene: TRBJ2-1; CDR3aa: ASSALPGSYNEQF
v_gene: TRBV2; abundance: NA; j_gene: TRBJ2-5; CDR3aa: ASGAGVLETQY
v_gene: TRBV29-1; abundance: few; j_gene: TRBJ2-1; CDR3aa: SVELSGGSSYNEQF